In its sample, the clone carrying this TCR beta chain was seen a few times. What it recognizes is unknown. Unmatched junction bases numbered 3, after V lost 2 bases and J lost 2 bases. CDR3 length equals 15 residues. The germline gives CDR1 MNHNS, CDR2 SASEGT. Each CDR3 protein is one row after TCRdb ran MiXCR on the reads. Here the sample spans almost 550,000 distinct CDR3 sequences, approximately 15% being singletons. This specimen comes from a study of T cell repertoires in cytomegalovirus infection. Study information: In public TCR beta signatures, there were indications of both CMV infection and matching HLA type. Study-wide results and caveats: HLA-C-restricted, CMV-specific TCR beta clonotypes were dominant ex vivo. Pooled public TCR beta family frequency picked out CMV carriers with the relevant HLA.

J is TRBJ2-5 and V is TRBV6-1; TRBD2 agrees at 9 bases. This receptor was identified in a human donor in good health (CMV status not recorded). Some clones in this sample may be carry-over from other donors' samples. The sample comprised CD8+ T cells from PBMCs. CDR3: CASSEWTSEQETQYF. CDR3 DNA sequence: TGTGCCAGCAGTGAATGGACTAGCGAACAAGAGACCCAGTACTTC.